This T cell receptor beta chain was retrieved from a study of CD8+CD57+ T cells in acquired aplastic anemia. Both TCR beta VDJ combination and CDR3 sequence profiling were carried out. Genomic DNA was the template for this profiling. TCRdb reanalysed the reads using MiXCR and keeps one entry per CDR3 protein. The sample lists some 180,000 distinct CDR3 sequences; around 45% were seen once. The CDR3 extends over 15 amino acids. J was trimmed by 3 bases and V by 5 bases; bases with no gene match: 3. CDR1 SGHVS and CDR2 FQNEAQ come from the germline V gene. The clonotype originates from a human donor in good health. Material: sorted CD4+, CD8+, or CD8+CD57+ T cells (not recorded which) from PBMCs. V and J are TRBV7-8 and TRBJ2-1, with 11 bases that match TRBD2. CDR3 nucleotide sequence: TGTGCCAGCAGCCGGGGACTAGCGGACTACAATGAGCAGTTCTTC. Translating it yields CASSRGLADYNEQFF.